These 6 T cell receptor beta chains came from one sample sequenced in a study of blood T cell repertoires in COVID-19. TCRdb keeps only in-frame clones here, not all; method: immunoSEQ multiplex PCR. In the table there are some 380,000 clones, 85% to 90% of which are singletons. Sequencing used peripheral blood. Receptors originate from a man between 18 and 29 years old with active or convalescent COVID-19.

The genes are TRBV6-2 or TRBV6-3 and TRBJ2-7, with TRBD2 matching over 7 bases. CDR1 and CDR2 (germline): MNHEY, SVGEGT. The CDR3 covers 15 residues. J gave up 3 bases and V 5 bases, and 10 bases lay outside the gene matches. CDR3 DNA: TGTGCCAGCAGTCTTAACCGGGAGGTCGACTACGAGCAGTACTTC. This translates into CASSLNREVDYEQYF.

The V and J genes are TRBV5-1 and TRBJ2-7, with TRBD1 matching 9 bases. The J segment lost 5 bases and the V segment lost 6 bases, leaving 6 bases of the junction unmatched. This CDR3 has 13 residues. Germline values: CDR1 SGHRS, CDR2 YFSETQ. The DNA for the CDR3 is TGCGCCAGCAACCAAGGACAGGGGAACGAGCAGTACTTC. This gives the protein CASNQGQGNEQYF.

The V call is TRBV27, the J call TRBJ2-5; 11 bases agree with TRBD1. The germline gives CDR1 MNHEY, CDR2 SMNVEV (reference sequence). This CDR3 is 13 amino acids long. After removal of 9 bases from V and 6 bases from J, the junction contained 6 bases not matched to a gene. CDR3 DNA: TGTGCCAGTTGGACAGGGGGCGGAAAGACCCAGTACTTC. The encoded protein is CASWTGGGKTQYF.

The chain uses TRBV18 and TRBJ2-7; TRBD1 agrees at 7 bases. This CDR3 region has 15 residues. V was clipped by 3 bases and J by 1 base; unmatched bases: 6. Looked up from germline, CDR1 is KGHSH and CDR2 is LQKENI. The CDR3: CASSPARDRSYEQYF. The DNA of the CDR3 is TGTGCCAGCTCACCCGCTCGGGACAGATCCTACGAGCAGTACTTC. Full variable domain (missing parts from reference TRBV18 and TRBJ2-7): NAGVMQNPRHLVRRRGQEARLRCSPMKGHSHVYWYRQLPEEGLKFMVYLQKENIIDESGMPKERFSAEFPKEGPSILRIQQVVRGDSAAYFCASSPARDRSYEQYFGPGTRLTVT.

The V gene is TRBV2, the J gene TRBJ1-2, with 7 bases identical to TRBD1. Germline V gene data show CDR1 as SNHLY and CDR2 as FYNNEI. The CDR3 is 13 residues long. The V segment lost 6 bases and the J segment 5 bases; nucleotides outside the gene matches: 6. CDR3 in amino acids: CASSGQENYGYTF. In DNA form, the CDR3 reads TGTGCCAGCAGCGGACAGGAGAATTATGGCTACACCTTC.

Only a few counts were recorded for this clone. Here the CDR3 reads CASSLEVATEQFF. The DNA of the CDR3 is TGTGCCAGCAGCTTAGAAGTAGCAACTGAGCAGTTCTTC. The chain couples TRBV7-9 to TRBJ2-1, with unresolved D. Germline V gene sequence: CDR1 SEHNR, CDR2 FQNEAQ (reference sequence). V was cut by 1 base and J by 9 bases, with 10 bases left in between. This CDR3 spans 13 amino acids.